A single T cell receptor (beta chain) is shown here with its context. The data were produced by immunoSEQ multiplex PCR, yet TCRdb's version contains in-frame clones alone and is incomplete. The repertoire consists of some 140,000 clones, with about 83% occurring once and the leading ten covering roughly 13%. Per the germline V gene, CDR1 is SGHRS and CDR2 is YFSETQ. V shed 4 bases, J shed 1 base, and the junction held 7 bases outside the gene matches. CDR3 length: 16 amino acids. The data originate from a study of blood T cell repertoires in COVID-19. Source material: peripheral blood. The chain links TRBV5-1 to TRBJ2-2, with TRBD1 identical over 7 bases. This sequence originates from a human donor in a cohort sampled during active COVID-19. In DNA, the CDR3 is TGCGCCAGCAGCGAGGCCGGGACAGTGAACACCGGGGAGCTGTTTTTT. This translates into CASSEAGTVNTGELFF.